One and the same sample provided the 32 T cell receptor beta chains below, sequenced in a study of cytomegalovirus exposure and HLA in healthy donors. This table comes from immunoSEQ multiplex PCR, and its TCRdb copy is limited to in-frame clones, with some not included. The sample carries 97,000 or so clones, less than 95% recorded once. The sequencing input was PBMCs. These receptors were collected from a woman between 18 and 30 years old in good health and CMV-seronegative.

The J gene is TRBJ1-4, the V gene TRBV9, with D maybe TRBD1 (5 bases). Deletions cut 0 bases from V and 6 bases from J, with 12 bases between. Germline V CDR1 and CDR2: SGDLS, YYNGEE. This CDR3 contains 15 residues. The CDR3 DNA reads TGTGCCAGCAGCGTAGTTGGTCAGGGTGATGAAAAACTGTTTTTT. Translation: CASSVVGQGDEKLFF.

The chain couples TRBV5-1 to TRBJ1-5, with a possible D match to TRBD1 (6 bases). Trimming removed 0 bases at V and 7 bases at J, with 14 bases between. Germline V gives CDR1 SGHRS, CDR2 YFSETQ. The length of the CDR3 is 15 residues. This CDR3 reads CASSLVPGAHQPQHF. CDR3 DNA: TGCGCCAGCAGCTTGGTTCCAGGGGCGCACCAGCCCCAGCATTTT.

The sample holds one count of this clone. This chain connects TRBV9 to TRBJ2-3; 12 nucleotides line up with TRBD2. Germline V gene lookup returns CDR1 SGDLS and CDR2 YYNGEE. After removal of 3 bases from V and 2 bases from J, the junction contained 7 bases not matched to a gene. This CDR3 is built from 17 residues. The CDR3 DNA reads TGTGCCAGCAGCGCTGGACTAGCGGGGATCTACACAGATACGCAGTATTTT. Residues: CASSAGLAGIYTDTQYF.

V is TRBV30 and J is TRBJ2-3, with no clear D. Germline-derived CDR1 and CDR2 are GTSNPN and SVGIG (reference sequence). V lost 4 bases to trimming and J lost 1 base, with 15 bases between them. The CDR3 has 15 residues. The chain's CDR3 is CAWMRRSRGTDTQYF. For the CDR3, the DNA is TGTGCCTGGATGAGGCGGAGCCGGGGCACAGATACGCAGTATTTT.

The chain is built from TRBV4-2 and TRBJ1-1; no clear D. CDR3 length equals 16 residues. CDR1 and CDR2 (germline): LGHNA, YNFKEQ. Deletions cut 0 bases from V and 1 base from J, with 12 bases between. CDR3 nucleotide sequence: TGTGCCAGCAGCCAAGATCCGGGAGGAGGGAACACTGAAGCTTTCTTT. This gives the protein CASSQDPGGGNTEAFF.

The chain is built from TRBV4-1 and TRBJ2-5; 12 nucleotides align to TRBD2. Germline V CDR1 and CDR2: MGHRA, YSYEKL. V was pared by 1 base and J by 4 bases, with 4 bases of the junction left unmatched. This CDR3 is 16 amino acids long. The CDR3 DNA reads as TGCGCCAGCAGCCAAGGACTAGCGGGAGCGGGAGAGACCCAGTACTTC. It codes for CASSQGLAGAGETQYF.

The chain carries TRBV7-2 and TRBJ1-1, with D unclear. V was clipped by 5 bases and J by 1 base, with 8 bases between them. Germline V gene sequence: CDR1 SGHTA, CDR2 FQGNSA. The CDR3 has 13 amino acids. As DNA, the CDR3 is TGTGCCAGCAGCGCCACACCGAACACTGAAGCTTTCTTT. As protein: CASSATPNTEAFF.

This clone came up once. The chain joins TRBV7-6 to TRBJ2-7; TRBD2 matches at 7 bases. J gave up 1 base and V 9 bases, and 15 bases lay outside the gene matches. Germline values: CDR1 SGHVS, CDR2 FNYEAQ. This CDR3 is 16 amino acids long. In DNA form, the CDR3 reads TGTGCCAGAAAGGGAGGGGTCCTTCCCCGTTCCTACGAGCAGTACTTC. Translating gives CARKGGVLPRSYEQYF.

This sequence joins TRBV5-4 and TRBJ1-2; 9 bases match TRBD1. The CDR3 consists of 15 residues. V was clipped by 4 bases and J by 9 bases; unmatched bases: 13. Germline loops: CDR1 SGHNT, CDR2 YYREEE (reference sequence). The CDR3 nucleotides read TGTGCCAGCAGCCTAAGGGACAGGGAAAAAATTAGCTACACCTTC. Its translation: CASSLRDREKISYTF.

V and J are TRBV6-6 and TRBJ2-7, with D possibly TRBD2 on 6 matching bases. This CDR3 is built from 14 residues. CDR1 and CDR2 from the germline V gene are MNHNY and SVGAGI (reference sequence). V was shortened by 5 bases and J by 4 bases, with 15 bases between the two germline ends. Here the CDR3 reads CASSRRRDSYEQYF. The CDR3, as DNA: TGTGCCAGCAGTCGAAGGAGGGACTCTTACGAGCAGTACTTC.

J is TRBJ1-1 and V is TRBV10-3, with D perhaps matching TRBD1 (5 bases). The V gene's germline CDR1 is ENHRY and CDR2 SYGVKD. V was trimmed by 6 bases and J by 3 bases, leaving 11 bases between them. CDR3 length equals 13 residues. The CDR3 region is CAIRPGPYTEAFF. CDR3 nucleotide sequence: TGTGCCATCAGGCCAGGGCCGTACACTGAAGCTTTCTTT.

V gene TRBV6-1 combines with J gene TRBJ2-5; the D gene is possibly TRBD2 (5 bases). V was shortened by 8 bases and J by 4 bases, with 14 bases between the two germline ends. The germline V gene has CDR1 MNHNS and CDR2 SASEGT. The CDR3 consists of 13 residues. The CDR3 coding sequence is TGTGCCAGCTCGGAACTAGGATTAGAGACCCAGTACTTC. Translated: CASSELGLETQYF.

J is TRBJ2-2 and V is TRBV9; no clear D. CDR1 and CDR2 (germline): SGDLS, YYNGEE. V lost 1 base to trimming and J lost 0 bases, with 13 bases between them. The CDR3 sequence is 17 residues long. CDR3 loop: CASSVSFAETNTGELFF. CDR3 in DNA: TGTGCCAGCAGCGTAAGCTTTGCGGAAACGAACACCGGGGAGCTGTTTTTT.

This chain links TRBV11-1 with TRBJ2-1, with D possibly matching TRBD1 (5 bases). The germline V gene has CDR1 SGHAT and CDR2 FQDESV (reference sequence). This CDR3 contains 17 residues. V lost 4 bases and J 0 bases, leaving 16 bases between the germline ends. DNA of the CDR3: TGTGCCAGCAGCTCCTCGGGCAGGGCTGACTCCTACAATGAGCAGTTCTTC. This gives the protein CASSSSGRADSYNEQFF.

The CDR3 sequence is CASSESGGTEAFF. DNA for the CDR3: TGTGCCAGCAGTGAATCGGGGGGCACTGAAGCTTTCTTT. This sequence joins TRBV6-1 and TRBJ1-1; D is perhaps TRBD1 (5 bases). V lost 2 bases to trimming and J lost 4 bases, with 8 bases between them. The germline CDR1 and CDR2 sequences are MNHNS and SASEGT. The CDR3 extends over 13 amino acids.

V gene TRBV4-2 combines with J gene TRBJ2-1; 7 bases line up with TRBD1. Germline trimming cut 1 base from V and 7 bases from J; bases unmatched to any gene: 7. Germline assignment: CDR1 LGHNA and CDR2 YNFKEQ. The CDR3 is made up of 15 amino acids. The CDR3 loop reads CASSQGEGAVNEQFF. For the CDR3, the DNA is TGTGCCAGCAGCCAAGGAGAGGGGGCAGTAAATGAGCAGTTCTTC.

The chain links TRBV7-6 to TRBJ2-1; possible D gene TRBD2, 5 bases. The germline V gene encodes CDR1 SGHVS and CDR2 FNYEAQ. V lost 5 bases and J lost 15, with 26 bases in between. This CDR3 has 15 amino acids. The CDR3 loop reads CASSPLGTGSPQTFF. For the CDR3, the DNA is TGTGCCAGCAGCCCCCTTGGAACGGGGAGCCCCCAGACGTTCTTC.

The genes are TRBV7-2 and TRBJ2-5, with 8 positions matching TRBD2. Unmatched junction bases numbered 12, after V lost 3 bases and J lost 3 bases. From germline, CDR1 is SGHTA and CDR2 FQGNSA. The CDR3 spans 17 residues. CDR3 in amino acids: CASSFISVLAGEETQYF. DNA for the CDR3: TGTGCCAGCAGCTTTATATCGGTCCTAGCGGGTGAAGAGACCCAGTACTTC. Full variable domain (remainder filled in from reference TRBV7-2 and TRBJ2-5): GAGVSQSPSNKVTEKGKDVELRCDPISGHTALYWYRQSLGQGLEFLIYFQGNSAPDKSGLPSDRFSAERTGGSVSTLTIQRTQQEDSAVYLCASSFISVLAGEETQYFGPGTRLLVL.

This clone showed up just once. CDR3 DNA: TGTGCCAGCAGCCAAGGCCCTAACTATGGCTACACCTTC. This sequence encodes CASSQGPNYGYTF. J is TRBJ1-2 and V is TRBV16; D unclear. CDR3 size: 13 residues. Deletions cut 2 bases from V and 0 bases from J, with 4 bases between. Germline values: CDR1 KGHSY, CDR2 FQNENV.

This clone was counted a single time. The rearrangement joins TRBV9 to TRBJ2-1; TRBD1 matches 9 bases. With V trimmed by 3 bases and J by 8 bases, 9 bases remained unmatched. Germline loops: CDR1 SGDLS, CDR2 YYNGEE. The CDR3 spans 15 residues. CDR3 sequence: CASSAQGQGRDEQFF. As DNA, the CDR3 is TGTGCCAGCAGCGCCCAGGGACAGGGTCGGGATGAGCAGTTCTTC.

The V call is TRBV18, the J call TRBJ2-7; possible D gene TRBD1, 6 bases. This CDR3 contains 14 residues. V shed 1 base and J shed 5 bases, with 12 bases lying between them. The V gene's germline CDR1 is KGHSH and CDR2 LQKENI. The CDR3 DNA reads as TGTGCCAGCTCACCACAGGGGGTTGGGGACGAGCAGTACTTC. This sequence encodes CASSPQGVGDEQYF.

The rearrangement uses TRBV6-5 and TRBJ2-7, with D maybe TRBD2 (6 bases). The ends were cut back, 2 bases at V and 3 bases at J, with 17 bases in the middle. The CDR3 spans 16 residues. The germline gives CDR1 MNHEY, CDR2 SVGAGI. The CDR3 loop is CASSYAGLDYSYEQYF. Written as DNA, the CDR3 is TGTGCCAGCAGTTACGCGGGGCTGGACTATAGCTACGAGCAGTACTTC.

The chain recombines TRBV7-6 with TRBJ2-3; 14 nucleotides agree with TRBD2. V lost 4 bases and J lost 5; bases outside the gene matches: 8. This CDR3 has 17 residues. Germline CDR1 reads SGHVS; CDR2 reads FNYEAQ. CDR3 sequence (DNA): TGTGCCAGCAGCTCCCCCCGGACTAGCGGGGGGAAAGATACGCAGTATTTT. Its translation: CASSSPRTSGGKDTQYF.

The chain joins TRBV27 to TRBJ2-1, with a tentative D call TRBD1 (6 bases). The V gene lost 3 bases and the J gene lost 9 bases, with 9 bases spanning the gap. This CDR3 is built from 12 residues. The germline CDR1 and CDR2 sequences are MNHEY and SMNVEV (reference sequence). In DNA form, the CDR3 reads TGTGCCAGCAGTTTTGGGGGCGGTGAGCAGTTCTTC. Translation: CASSFGGGEQFF.

The CDR3 DNA is TGTGCCAGCAGCACCCGGACAGGTCGCCAGCCCCAGCATTTT. Protein sequence: CASSTRTGRQPQHF. The chain couples TRBV5-8 to TRBJ1-5; 7 bases line up with TRBD1. The CDR3 sequence is 14 residues long. V lost 4 bases, J lost 7 bases, and 8 bases stayed unmatched. CDR1 is SGHTS, CDR2 YDEGEE, per germline.

The V and J genes are TRBV2 and TRBJ2-7; TRBD1 is a possible D gene (6 bases). The germline V gene has CDR1 SNHLY and CDR2 FYNNEI. V shed 6 bases and J shed 2 bases, with 17 bases lying between them. The CDR3 spans 15 residues. CDR3 loop: CASRYGQIGTYEQYF. DNA for the CDR3: TGTGCCAGCAGATACGGACAGATTGGTACCTACGAGCAGTACTTC.

This chain connects TRBV5-1 to TRBJ2-5; TRBD2 matches 7 bases. The CDR3 is 14 amino acids. With 6 bases clipped from V and 0 bases from J, the junction kept 5 bases outside the gene matches. From germline, CDR1 is SGHRS and CDR2 YFSETQ. CDR3 region: CASTTSAHQETQYF. In DNA form, the CDR3 reads TGCGCCAGCACTACTAGCGCTCACCAAGAGACCCAGTACTTC.

The chain links TRBV6-1 to TRBJ2-7, with TRBD1 matching over 10 bases. V lost 2 bases and J lost 4; bases outside the gene matches: 5. Germline assignment: CDR1 MNHNS and CDR2 SASEGT. CDR3 size: 15 residues. The CDR3 reads CASSERTGGIYEQYF. The CDR3 DNA is TGTGCCAGCAGTGAAAGGACAGGGGGTATTTACGAGCAGTACTTC.

The chain recombines TRBV7-9 with TRBJ2-6; tentatively, D is TRBD1 (5 bases). The V end lost 4 bases, the J end lost 4 bases, and 11 bases lay between the germline ends. The CDR3 runs to 15 residues. The germline CDR1 and CDR2 sequences are SEHNR and FQNEAQ (reference sequence). CDR3 sequence reads: CASSSTVLGANVLTF. The CDR3 coding sequence is TGTGCCAGCAGCTCGACAGTGCTCGGGGCCAACGTCCTGACTTTC.

V is TRBV9 and J is TRBJ2-7; a possible D gene is TRBD2 (6 bases). Trimming removed 0 bases from V and 5 bases from J, with 24 bases in between. Looked up from germline, CDR1 is SGDLS and CDR2 is YYNGEE. The CDR3 loop spans 18 amino acids. CDR3 sequence (DNA): TGTGCCAGCAGCGTAGCACCCATTGTGATGGGGTGGGGGGACGAGCAGTACTTC. Translation gives CASSVAPIVMGWGDEQYF.

The genes are TRBV19 and TRBJ2-3; 8 bases agree with TRBD2. The CDR3 runs 16 residues. Germline loops: CDR1 LNHDA, CDR2 SQIVND (reference sequence). After removal of 7 bases from V and 2 bases from J, the junction contained 11 bases not matched to a gene. This CDR3 is CASTPSSGGLTDTQYF. As DNA, the CDR3 is TGTGCCAGTACCCCCTCCAGCGGGGGACTCACAGATACGCAGTATTTT.

In its sample, this clone was seen a few times. The V and J genes are TRBV4-3 and TRBJ1-6; possibly TRBD1 for D (5 bases). Germline V gene lookup returns CDR1 LGHNA and CDR2 YSLEER. The CDR3 is 14 amino acids. V dropped 2 bases and J dropped 9 bases, with 11 bases sitting between them. The CDR3 is CASSQSQEGSPLHF. DNA for the CDR3: TGCGCCAGCAGCCAATCACAGGAGGGTTCACCCCTCCACTTT.